These 22 T cell receptor beta chains were all obtained from the same sample, sequenced in a study of blood T cell repertoires in COVID-19. Sequencing was performed with immunoSEQ multiplex PCR; in TCRdb, only in-frame clones are kept and a portion is missing. The sample contains about 230,000 clones, around 84% of which appear only once. The sample was peripheral blood. All receptors derive from a man aged 50-60 years with COVID-19, enrolled during active disease.

The genes are TRBV11-2 and TRBJ2-2; D not certain. Looked up from germline, CDR1 is SGHAT and CDR2 is FQNNGV. V was shortened by 5 bases and J by 7 bases, with 8 bases between the two germline ends. The CDR3 extends over 12 amino acids. CDR3 coding DNA: TGTGCCAGCAGCGAAGAGTACGGGGAGCTGTTTTTT. Its protein product is CASSEEYGELFF.

This clone was observed once. The CDR3 DNA reads as TGCGCCAGCAGAAGGACAGGGTCTTACTATGGCTACACCTTC. Protein sequence: CASRRTGSYYGYTF. The V call is TRBV5-1, the J call TRBJ1-2, with TRBD1 matching over 8 bases. This CDR3 comprises 14 residues. Germline trimming cut 5 bases from V and 3 bases from J; bases unmatched to any gene: 6. The germline gives CDR1 SGHRS, CDR2 YFSETQ.

The chain employs TRBV18 and TRBJ1-1; 9 bases map to TRBD1. The ends lost 3 bases at V and 4 bases at J; junction bases unmatched: 9. The length of the CDR3 is 16 residues. Germline V gives CDR1 KGHSH, CDR2 LQKENI. Written as DNA, the CDR3 is TGTGCCAGCTCACCCGTAACAGGGGGCCAGGGCACTGAAGCTTTCTTT. It specifies CASSPVTGGQGTEAFF. The entire variable domain, with the rest obtained from reference TRBV18 and TRBJ1-1, is as follows: NAGVMQNPRHLVRRRGQEARLRCSPMKGHSHVYWYRQLPEEGLKFMVYLQKENIIDESGMPKERFSAEFPKEGPSILRIQQVVRGDSAAYFCASSPVTGGQGTEAFFGQGTRLTVV.

V and J are TRBV3-1 (or the pseudogene TRBV3-2) and TRBJ2-4; no reliable D call. Germline values: CDR1 LGHDT, CDR2 YNNKEL (reference sequence). The CDR3 runs 14 residues. Trimming pared 1 base from V and 6 bases from J, leaving 10 bases between. CDR3 protein: CASSQVVIGNIQYF. The CDR3 nucleotides are TGTGCCAGCAGCCAAGTAGTCATTGGAAACATTCAGTACTTC.

The chain combines TRBV10-3 with TRBJ1-5, with D perhaps TRBD1 (5 bases). The germline CDR1 and CDR2 sequences are ENHRY and SYGVKD. The CDR3 sequence is 13 residues long. Trimming removed 5 bases from V and 8 bases from J, with 13 bases in between. The CDR3 reads CAISRGEKEPQHF. CDR3 DNA sequence: TGTGCCATCAGTCGGGGGGAGAAGGAGCCCCAGCATTTT.

The CDR3 bases are TGTGCCAGCAGCCCCATCCCTGGAAACACCATATATTTT. Translated, it gives CASSPIPGNTIYF. The chain recombines TRBV5-4 with TRBJ1-3; D ambiguous. CDR3 size: 13 residues. The V end was cut by 4 bases, the J end by 2 bases, with 7 bases between. Germline V CDR1 and CDR2: SGHNT, YYREEE (reference sequence).

The gene calls are TRBV29-1 and TRBJ1-2; unclear D gene. Germline V gene sequence: CDR1 SQVTM, CDR2 ANQGSEA. V lost 5 bases to trimming and J lost 4 bases, with 11 bases between them. This CDR3 region has 12 residues. CDR3 DNA: TGCAGCGTTTCAGACGGAGTCTATGGCTACACCTTC. It encodes CSVSDGVYGYTF. Full variable domain (rest looked up from reference TRBV29-1 and TRBJ1-2): SAVISQKPSRDICQRGTSLTIQCQVDSQVTMMFWYRQQPGQSLTLIATANQGSEATYESGFVIDKFPISRPNLTFSTLTVSNMSPEDSSIYLCSVSDGVYGYTFGSGTRLTVV.

This clone was picked up one time. This chain uses TRBV30 with TRBJ2-7; D might be TRBD2 (5 bases). This CDR3 spans 13 amino acids. V lost 3 bases and J 0 bases, leaving 9 bases between the germline ends. Germline assignment: CDR1 GTSNPN and CDR2 SVGIG (reference sequence). CDR3 nucleotides: TGTGCCTGGAGGAGGGCTAGCTCCTACGAGCAGTACTTC. It yields the protein CAWRRASSYEQYF.

This rearrangement joins TRBV2 to TRBJ1-1, with a weak D call TRBD1 (5 bases). The ends were cut back, 10 bases at V and 1 base at J, with 16 bases in the middle. CDR1 SNHLY and CDR2 FYNNEI come from the germline V gene. The CDR3 totals 14 residues. CDR3 amino acids: CATKGVVENTEAFF. In DNA, the CDR3 is TGTGCCACAAAAGGGGTCGTAGAGAACACTGAAGCTTTCTTT.

The chain uses TRBV7-9 and TRBJ2-1; 9 bases fit TRBD1. Germline loops: CDR1 SEHNR, CDR2 FQNEAQ (reference sequence). The CDR3 has 16 amino acids. V dropped 3 bases and J dropped 4; count of bases not matched to a gene: 7. For the CDR3, the DNA is TGTGCCAGCAGCTTTTCCGGGACAGGGCCATACAATGAGCAGTTCTTC. Translating it yields CASSFSGTGPYNEQFF.

J is TRBJ2-1 and V is TRBV11-2; maybe TRBD1 (6 bases). Trimming took off 0 bases at V and 7 bases at J, with 10 bases between the two ends. This CDR3 is built from 14 residues. Per the germline V gene, CDR1 is SGHAT and CDR2 is FQNNGV. The CDR3 bases are TGTGCCAGCAGCTTAGAAGTCAGGGGTAATGAGCAGTTCTTC. It yields the protein CASSLEVRGNEQFF.

This chain joins TRBV6-5 and TRBJ1-5; 7 bases fit TRBD1. The ends lost 5 bases at V and 5 bases at J; junction bases unmatched: 6. The germline CDR1 and CDR2 sequences are MNHEY and SVGAGI. This CDR3 comprises 14 residues. DNA for the CDR3: TGTGCCAGCAGTACCACGGACAGGTATCAGCCCCAGCATTTT. Protein product: CASSTTDRYQPQHF.

The chain employs TRBV19 and TRBJ2-1, with 7 bases identical to TRBD1. With 5 bases clipped from V and 9 bases from J, the junction kept 4 bases outside the gene matches. CDR1 LNHDA and CDR2 SQIVND come from the germline V gene (reference sequence). The CDR3 spans 12 residues. The CDR3 region has the DNA TGTGCCAGTAGTCTAAGGACAGGTGAGCAGTTCTTC. The encoded protein is CASSLRTGEQFF.

This chain uses TRBV6-5 with TRBJ2-1; 7 bases align to TRBD2. Germline CDR1 and CDR2: MNHEY and SVGAGI. V gave up 10 bases and J gave up 1 base; unmatched junction bases: 4. This CDR3 region has 13 residues. This CDR3 is CATRDYSYNEQFF. CDR3 bases: TGTGCCACCCGGGACTATTCCTACAATGAGCAGTTCTTC.

J is TRBJ1-1 and V is TRBV5-8; D call uncertain. CDR1 is SGHTS and CDR2 is YDEGEE in the germline V gene. The CDR3 is made up of 15 amino acids. Between the trimmed V and J ends, which lost 0 bases and 4 bases, there was a span of 13 bases. Here the CDR3 reads CASSLGRGLGTEAFF. Written as DNA, the CDR3 is TGTGCCAGCAGCTTGGGTCGGGGATTAGGCACTGAAGCTTTCTTT.

The J gene is TRBJ2-3, the V gene TRBV4-2; D is unclear. The CDR3 totals 13 residues. V gave up 4 bases and J gave up 6 bases, with 11 bases separating them. Per the germline V gene, CDR1 is LGHNA and CDR2 is YNFKEQ. In DNA form, the CDR3 reads TGTGCCAGCAGCCCCCCAGGAATCGATACGCAGTATTTT. It encodes CASSPPGIDTQYF.

The V and J genes are TRBV2 and TRBJ1-2; TRBD1 agrees at 7 bases. Trimming took 4 bases from V and 3 from J; bases not matched to a gene: 5. The CDR3 has 14 residues. Germline lookup yields CDR1 SNHLY and CDR2 FYNNEI. Here the CDR3 DNA reads TGTGCCAGCAGTGGAACCGACAGGGACTATGGCTACACCTTC. This sequence encodes CASSGTDRDYGYTF.

The chain carries TRBV27 and TRBJ2-5; 7 nucleotides align to TRBD1. V dropped 4 bases and J dropped 4; count of bases not matched to a gene: 9. CDR3 size: 15 residues. Germline V gene lookup returns CDR1 MNHEY and CDR2 SMNVEV (reference sequence). CDR3 DNA: TGTGCCAGCAGTTCCTGGGACAGCTTAACAGAGACCCAGTACTTC. Translated, it gives CASSSWDSLTETQYF.

This chain links TRBV14 with TRBJ1-2, with 7 bases identical to TRBD1. V lost 0 bases, J lost 4 bases, and 8 bases stayed unmatched. CDR1 and CDR2 from the germline V gene are SGHDN and FVKESK. This CDR3 contains 16 residues. This CDR3 is CASSQEISDRVYGYTF. The CDR3 DNA reads as TGTGCCAGCAGCCAAGAAATTTCCGACAGGGTCTATGGCTACACCTTC. The entire variable domain, with the rest obtained from reference TRBV14 and TRBJ1-2, is as follows: EAGVTQFPSHSVIEKGQTVTLRCDPISGHDNLYWYRRVMGKEIKFLLHFVKESKQDESGMPNNRFLAERTGGTYSTLKVQPAELEDSGVYFCASSQEISDRVYGYTFGSGTRLTVV.

The rearrangement joins TRBV30 to TRBJ2-5; D gene unclear. Germline V CDR1 and CDR2: GTSNPN, SVGIG (reference sequence). This CDR3 spans 12 amino acids. Trimming took off 1 base at V and 5 bases at J, with 8 bases between the two ends. The CDR3 spells CAWSALAETQYF. CDR3 in DNA: TGTGCCTGGAGTGCTTTAGCCGAGACCCAGTACTTC.

This sequence joins TRBV3-1 (or the pseudogene TRBV3-2) and TRBJ2-3; 9 bases align to TRBD1. Germline V gene sequence: CDR1 LGHDT, CDR2 YNNKEL (reference sequence). This CDR3 spans 14 amino acids. With V trimmed by 5 bases and J by 2 bases, 2 bases remained unmatched. DNA of the CDR3: TGTGCCAGCAGCAGACAGGGGGACACAGATACGCAGTATTTT. It is translated as CASSRQGDTDTQYF.

The chain is built from TRBV7-6 and TRBJ1-1, with 7 bases identical to TRBD1. Trimming cost V 3 bases and J 7 bases; bases outside gene matches: 5. The CDR3 loop spans 13 amino acids. The germline V gene has CDR1 SGHVS and CDR2 FNYEAQ. As DNA, the CDR3 is TGTGCCAGCAGCTTGGCCACAGGGGATGAAGCTTTCTTT. As protein: CASSLATGDEAFF.